This T cell receptor (beta chain) appears in the sequencing data of a study of cytomegalovirus exposure and HLA in healthy donors. 13 Jbeta primers and 60 Vbeta primers were used for the PCR. The assay was immunoSEQ multiplex PCR, and TCRdb's table has in-frame clones only and misses some. The sample records 100,000 to 120,000 clones, over 60% being singletons. This clone was detected only a few times. The sequencing input was PBMCs. This clonotype was sampled from a woman younger than 45 in good health and CMV-seronegative.

The CDR3 reads CASSLMGAGEKLFF. CDR3 in DNA: TGTGCCAGCAGTTTAATGGGGGCAGGTGAAAAACTGTTTTTT. The chain links TRBV28 to TRBJ1-4; a weak D match, TRBD1 (6 bases). The V and J ends lost 2 bases and 7 bases respectively, with 11 bases between them. The CDR3 length is 14 residues. The V gene's germline CDR1 is MDHEN and CDR2 SYDVKM.